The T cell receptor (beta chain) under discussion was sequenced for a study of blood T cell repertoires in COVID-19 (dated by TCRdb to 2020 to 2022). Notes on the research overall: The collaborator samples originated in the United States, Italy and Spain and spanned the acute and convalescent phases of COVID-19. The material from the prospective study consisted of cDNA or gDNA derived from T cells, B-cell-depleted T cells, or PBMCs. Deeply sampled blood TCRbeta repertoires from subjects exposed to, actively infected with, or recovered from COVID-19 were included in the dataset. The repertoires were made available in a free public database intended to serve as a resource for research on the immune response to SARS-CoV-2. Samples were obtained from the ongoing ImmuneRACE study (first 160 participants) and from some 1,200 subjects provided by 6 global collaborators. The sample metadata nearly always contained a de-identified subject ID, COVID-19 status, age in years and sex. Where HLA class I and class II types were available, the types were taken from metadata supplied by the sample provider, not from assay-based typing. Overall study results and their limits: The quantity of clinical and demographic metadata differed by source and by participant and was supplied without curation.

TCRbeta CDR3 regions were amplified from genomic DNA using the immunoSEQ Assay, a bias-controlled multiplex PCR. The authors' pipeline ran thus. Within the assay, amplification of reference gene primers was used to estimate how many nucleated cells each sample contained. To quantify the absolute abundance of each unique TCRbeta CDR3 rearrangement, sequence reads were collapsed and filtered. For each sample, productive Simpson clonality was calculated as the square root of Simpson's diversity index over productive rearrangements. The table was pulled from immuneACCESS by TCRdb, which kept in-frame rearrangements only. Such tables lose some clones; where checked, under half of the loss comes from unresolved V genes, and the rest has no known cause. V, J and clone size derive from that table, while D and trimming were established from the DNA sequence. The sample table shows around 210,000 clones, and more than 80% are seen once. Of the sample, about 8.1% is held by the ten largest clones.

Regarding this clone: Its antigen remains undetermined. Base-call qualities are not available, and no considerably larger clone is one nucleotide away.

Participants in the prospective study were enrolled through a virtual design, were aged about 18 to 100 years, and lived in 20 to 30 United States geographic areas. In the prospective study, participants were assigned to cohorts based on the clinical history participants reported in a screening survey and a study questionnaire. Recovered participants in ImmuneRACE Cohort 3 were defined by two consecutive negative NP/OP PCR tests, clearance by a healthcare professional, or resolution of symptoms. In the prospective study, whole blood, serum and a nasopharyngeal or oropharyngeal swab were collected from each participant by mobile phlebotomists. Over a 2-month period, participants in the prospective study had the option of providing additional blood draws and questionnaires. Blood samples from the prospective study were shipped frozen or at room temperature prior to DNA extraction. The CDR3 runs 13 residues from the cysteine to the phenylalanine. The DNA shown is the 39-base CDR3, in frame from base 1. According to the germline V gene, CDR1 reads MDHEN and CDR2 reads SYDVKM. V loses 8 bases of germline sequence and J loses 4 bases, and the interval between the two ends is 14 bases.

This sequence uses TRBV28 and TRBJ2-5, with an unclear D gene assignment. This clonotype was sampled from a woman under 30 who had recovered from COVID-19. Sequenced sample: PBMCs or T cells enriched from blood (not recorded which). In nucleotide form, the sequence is TGTGCCAGCGCTCAGTCGGCTAGAGAGACCCAGTACTTC. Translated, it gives CASAQSARETQYF.